Listed here are 22 T cell receptor beta chains from one sample, sequenced in a study of molecular identifiers for immune sequencing clone quantification. TCRdb re-called the PCR reads with MiXCR, one entry per CDR3 protein. Of about 640,000 distinct CDR3 sequences in the sample, 20% are singletons; the top ten hold around 0.86%. Material: naive CD8+ T cells from blood, with Jurkat cell RNA spiked in. Subset denoted: FACS-sorted CD8+CD4-CCR7+CD45RA+ naive T cells. These receptors all come from a human donor in good health. Some libraries in this study had Jurkat cell RNA spiked in.

This clonotype was observed a few times. The J gene is TRBJ1-5, the V gene TRBV24-1; perhaps TRBD1 as D (5 bases). V shed 4 bases and J shed 6 bases, with 15 bases lying between them. CDR1 is KGHDR, CDR2 SFDVKD, per germline. The CDR3 covers 15 residues. For the CDR3, the DNA is TGTGCCACCAGTGACCCCAGGGATCCTGGTCAGCCCCAGCATTTT. This codes for CATSDPRDPGQPQHF.

A few counts support this clonotype. A junction end diverges from the germline sequence, so it may reflect a read error. This sequence joins TRBV6-6 and TRBJ2-3, with TRBD2 matching 11 bases. CDR1 is MNHNY, CDR2 SVGAGI, per germline (reference sequence). This CDR3 has 18 amino acids. The CDR3 here is CAGSYFLAGGTSTDTQYF. As DNA, the CDR3 is TGTGCCGGCAGTTACTTTCTAGCGGGGGGAACTAGCACAGATACGCAGTATTTT.

Points on this clonotype: With a much larger clone just one base away, this may be a read error. The CDR3 DNA sequence: TGTGCCAGCACTTGGGGCACTGAGGAGTTCTTC. This encodes CASTWGTEEFF. This chain connects TRBV28 to TRBJ2-1; D possibly corresponds to TRBD1 (5 bases). Germline CDR1 MDHEN, CDR2 SYDVKM. This CDR3 region has 11 residues.

This clonotype was recorded many times. The rearrangement uses TRBV7-8 and TRBJ1-4; D remains unclear. The germline V and J ends were trimmed by 0 bases and 5 bases, with 7 bases remaining between them. This CDR3 contains 14 residues. Germline values: CDR1 SGHVS, CDR2 FQNEAQ. CDR3 protein: CASSLALPNEKLFF. The CDR3 nucleotides read TGTGCCAGCAGCTTAGCTCTTCCCAATGAAAAACTGTTTTTT.

The sample holds many counts of this clonotype. The CDR3 spells CASSNSGGATETQYF. The CDR3 DNA follows: TGTGCCAGCAGCAATAGCGGGGGGGCCACAGAGACCCAGTACTTC. The chain carries TRBV13 and TRBJ2-5, with 11 bases fitting TRBD2. CDR1 is PRHDT and CDR2 is FYEKMQ in the germline V gene (reference sequence). Germline trimming cut 5 bases from V and 4 bases from J; bases unmatched to any gene: 6. This CDR3 is 15 amino acids long.

This clonotype has just a few counts. The J gene is TRBJ2-7, the V gene TRBV19; TRBD1 is a possible D gene (6 bases). Looked up from germline, CDR1 is LNHDA and CDR2 is SQIVND (reference sequence). V was pared by 1 base and J by 3 bases, with 13 bases between. The CDR3 runs 15 residues. The CDR3 DNA is TGTGCCAGTAGTATAGGAGAGGGGGTGTTCTACGAGCAGTACTTC. Protein product: CASSIGEGVFYEQYF.

The sample holds a few counts of this clonotype. The gene calls are TRBV7-9 and TRBJ2-3, with 9 bases identical to TRBD2. The CDR3 totals 15 residues. Germline CDR1 and CDR2: SEHNR and FQNEAQ (reference sequence). J gave up 4 bases and V 1 base, and 3 bases lay outside the gene matches. The CDR3: CASSLVAGEADTQYF. The CDR3 DNA is TGTGCCAGCAGCTTAGTAGCGGGGGAGGCAGATACGCAGTATTTT.

This sequence joins TRBV4-1 and TRBJ2-1; 9 positions agree with TRBD2. The CDR3 runs to 17 residues. Germline V lookup: CDR1 MGHRA, CDR2 YSYEKL. Trimming took 0 bases from V and 3 from J; bases not matched to a gene: 6. In nucleotides, the CDR3 is TGCGCCAGCAGCCAAGACGGTAGCGGGGGATACTACAATGAGCAGTTCTTC. Its translation is CASSQDGSGGYYNEQFF.

The rearrangement uses TRBV18 and TRBJ2-3; 8 bases line up with TRBD1. There are 19 residues in the CDR3. J gave up 5 bases and V 0 bases, and 16 bases lay outside the gene matches. Germline V gives CDR1 KGHSH, CDR2 LQKENI. The CDR3 spells CASSPPVYRRRGPGDTQYF. CDR3 coding DNA: TGTGCCAGCTCACCACCTGTATATCGGCGCAGGGGGCCTGGAGATACGCAGTATTTT.

This clonotype was detected many times. The chain joins TRBV19 to TRBJ1-5, with 9 bases that match TRBD1. The CDR3 runs to 15 residues. Trimming took 7 bases from V and 7 from J; bases not matched to a gene: 11. Germline CDR1 and CDR2: LNHDA and SQIVND (reference sequence). This CDR3 is CASTSEDRGGQPQHF. CDR3 nucleotide sequence: TGTGCCAGTACTTCCGAGGACAGGGGAGGACAGCCCCAGCATTTT.

This clonotype has a count of ten or more. This sequence joins TRBV27 and TRBJ1-2; D ambiguous. Germline values: CDR1 MNHEY, CDR2 SMNVEV (reference sequence). The CDR3 length is 17 residues. Between the trimmed V and J ends, which lost 5 bases and 0 bases, there was a span of 19 bases. The CDR3 nucleotides are TGTGCCAGCAGTCCCTACCGTCTAAGTATAGCTAACTATGGCTACACCTTC. Translation: CASSPYRLSIANYGYTF.

On this clonotype: This sequence may be a read error, since a much larger clone differs from it by one base. V gene TRBV4-3 combines with J gene TRBJ2-2; 10 positions match TRBD1. This CDR3 is 17 amino acids long. CDR1 LGHNA and CDR2 YSLEER come from the germline V gene. Written as DNA, the CDR3 is TGCGCCAGCAGCCAGGACCCGGGACAGGGGAACGCCGGGGAGCTGTTTTTT. Its translation is CASSQDPGQGNAGELFF.

This clonotype was counted only a few times. The rearrangement joins TRBV7-6 to TRBJ2-6; D remains unclear. This CDR3 has 15 amino acids. V dropped 2 bases and J dropped 2 bases, with 7 bases sitting between them. Germline CDR1 is SGHVS and CDR2 is FNYEAQ. The CDR3 protein is CASSLLGTGANVLTF. CDR3 bases: TGTGCCAGCAGCTTACTGGGAACTGGGGCCAACGTCCTGACTTTC.

This clonotype came up many times. The rearrangement joins TRBV4-3 to TRBJ2-7; no clear D. The CDR3 loop spans 14 amino acids. Trimming shortened V by 0 bases and J by 2 bases, and 8 bases separated the two germline ends. CDR1 and CDR2 (germline): LGHNA, YSLEER. CDR3 DNA: TGCGCCAGCAGCCAAGATCTCGCCCCCTACGAGCAGTACTTC. Protein product: CASSQDLAPYEQYF.

This clonotype was observed many times. The CDR3 region is CASSQTSGLFF. The CDR3 nucleotides read TGTGCCAGCAGCCAAACATCAGGACTGTTTTTT. V gene TRBV7-9 combines with J gene TRBJ1-4; D is unclear. CDR1 and CDR2 (germline): SEHNR, FQNEAQ (reference sequence). Between the trimmed V and J ends, which lost 5 bases and 13 bases, there was a span of 11 bases. The CDR3 has 11 amino acids.

Ten or more counts support this clonotype. J is TRBJ2-3 and V is TRBV7-9; TRBD2 aligns across 9 bases. After removal of 9 bases from V and 2 bases from J, the junction contained 9 bases not matched to a gene. CDR3 length: 15 residues. CDR1 is SEHNR, CDR2 FQNEAQ, per germline (reference sequence). CDR3 DNA sequence: TGTGCCAGTGCCTCGACTAGCGGCCACACAGATACGCAGTATTTT. Its translation is CASASTSGHTDTQYF.

CDR3 protein: CASSLELSGSRNTIYF. CDR3 nucleotides: TGTGCCAGCAGCTTAGAGCTGTCAGGGAGTCGAAACACCATATATTTT. The chain combines TRBV13 with TRBJ1-3, with D perhaps matching TRBD1 (5 bases). Trimming took off 1 base at V and 5 bases at J, with 15 bases between the two ends. The germline V gene encodes CDR1 PRHDT and CDR2 FYEKMQ (reference sequence). The CDR3 loop spans 16 amino acids. Full variable domain (rest looked up from reference TRBV13 and TRBJ1-3): AAGVIQSPRHLIKEKRETATLKCYPIPRHDTVYWYQQGPGQDPQFLISFYEKMQSDKGSIPDRFSAQQFSDYHSELNMSSLELGDSALYFCASSLELSGSRNTIYFGEGSWLTVV.

With respect to this clonotype: A single base separates this from a much larger clone, so it may be a read error. V gene TRBV6-6 combines with J gene TRBJ1-4; no reliable D call. The CDR3 is 14 residues long. V was shortened by 6 bases and J by 4 bases, with 12 bases between the two germline ends. From germline, CDR1 is MNHNY and CDR2 SVGAGI (reference sequence). DNA for the CDR3: TGTGCCAGCAGAACAGACGGGAGTAATGAAAAACTGTTTTTT. Translating it yields CASRTDGSNEKLFF.

In its sample, this clonotype was seen many times. The DNA of the CDR3 is TGTGCCAGCGGACAGGGCTCCAATCAGCCCCAGCATTTT. Translation gives CASGQGSNQPQHF. V usage is TRBV19 and J usage is TRBJ1-5; 8 bases fit TRBD1. Germline lookup yields CDR1 LNHDA and CDR2 SQIVND (reference sequence). The junction had 4 bases not matched to a gene; V was cut back by 9 bases and J by 3 bases. The CDR3 runs 13 residues.

This clonotype appeared a few times. V and J are TRBV5-5 and TRBJ2-7; 7 nucleotides align to TRBD2. The length of the CDR3 is 15 residues. Germline values: CDR1 SGHKS, CDR2 YYEKEE (reference sequence). Unmatched junction bases numbered 10, after V lost 2 bases and J lost 5 bases. CDR3: CASSFVRGGPDEQYF. The DNA for the CDR3 is TGTGCCAGCAGCTTCGTGAGGGGAGGGCCCGACGAGCAGTACTTC.

This clonotype was detected ten times or more. V gene TRBV25-1 combines with J gene TRBJ1-5, with 8 bases aligning to TRBD1. Germline assignment: CDR1 MGHDK and CDR2 SYGVNS. The CDR3 covers 14 residues. Trimming cost V 4 bases and J 5 bases; bases outside gene matches: 4. The CDR3, as DNA: TGTGCCAGCAGTGGGGCAGGGGGCTATCAGCCCCAGCATTTT. This gives the protein CASSGAGGYQPQHF.

Details on this clonotype: A much more abundant neighbour one base away suggests this may be a read error. In nucleotides, the CDR3 is TGTGCCAGCACGCCCGGACGGGGTATGGTGCCCCAGCATTTT. Amino acids: CASTPGRGMVPQHF. The chain uses TRBV27 and TRBJ1-5, with D unresolved. The ends were cut back, 7 bases at V and 9 bases at J, with 19 bases in the middle. The CDR3 has 14 amino acids. Germline CDR1 reads MNHEY; CDR2 reads SMNVEV (reference sequence).